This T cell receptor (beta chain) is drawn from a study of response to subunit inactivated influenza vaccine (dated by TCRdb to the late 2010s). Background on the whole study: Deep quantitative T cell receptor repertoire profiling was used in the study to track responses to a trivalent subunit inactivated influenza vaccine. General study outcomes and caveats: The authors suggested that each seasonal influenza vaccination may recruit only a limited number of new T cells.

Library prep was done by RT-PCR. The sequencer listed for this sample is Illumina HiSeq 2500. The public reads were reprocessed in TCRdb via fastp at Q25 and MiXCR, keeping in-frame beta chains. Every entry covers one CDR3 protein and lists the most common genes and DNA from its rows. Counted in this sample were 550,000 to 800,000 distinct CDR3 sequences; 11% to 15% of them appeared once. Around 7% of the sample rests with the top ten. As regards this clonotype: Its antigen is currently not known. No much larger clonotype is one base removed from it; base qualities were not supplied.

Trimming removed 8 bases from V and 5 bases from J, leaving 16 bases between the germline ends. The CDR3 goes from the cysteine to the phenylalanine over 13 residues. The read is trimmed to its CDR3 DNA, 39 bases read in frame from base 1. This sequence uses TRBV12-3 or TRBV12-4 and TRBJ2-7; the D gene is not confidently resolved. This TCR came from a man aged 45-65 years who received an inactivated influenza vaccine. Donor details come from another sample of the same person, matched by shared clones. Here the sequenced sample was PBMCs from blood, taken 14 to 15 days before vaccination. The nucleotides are TGTGCCAGCGCTATTGTCAGAGACCACGAGCAGTACTTC. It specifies CASAIVRDHEQYF.